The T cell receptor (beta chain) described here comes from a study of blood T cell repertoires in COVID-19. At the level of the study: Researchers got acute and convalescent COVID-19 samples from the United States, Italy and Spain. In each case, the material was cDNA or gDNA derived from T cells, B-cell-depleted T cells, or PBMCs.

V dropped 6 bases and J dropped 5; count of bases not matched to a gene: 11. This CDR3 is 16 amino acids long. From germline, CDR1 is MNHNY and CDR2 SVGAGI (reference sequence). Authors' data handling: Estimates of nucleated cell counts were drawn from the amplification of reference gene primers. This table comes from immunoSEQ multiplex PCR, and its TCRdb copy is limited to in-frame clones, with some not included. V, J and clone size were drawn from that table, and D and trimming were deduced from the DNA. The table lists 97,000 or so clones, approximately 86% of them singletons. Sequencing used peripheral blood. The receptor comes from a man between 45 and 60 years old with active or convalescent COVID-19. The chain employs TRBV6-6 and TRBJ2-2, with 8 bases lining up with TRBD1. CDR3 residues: CASSRPYTGGTGELFF. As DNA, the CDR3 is TGTGCCAGCAGCCGTCCCTATACAGGGGGAACCGGGGAGCTGTTTTTT.